Presented here are 10 T cell receptor beta chains from one specimen sequenced in a study of early T cells in non-severe SARS-CoV-2 infection (dated by TCRdb to the early 2020s). Receptor libraries were prepared by 5' RACE. Sequenced using a NextSeq 500. TCRdb trimmed the raw reads at Q25, called clones with MiXCR and kept productive beta chains. Every CDR3 protein is listed once, alongside the most common genes and DNA of its rows. This sample holds roughly 50,000 distinct CDR3 sequences; about 6% were observed only once. The biggest ten clones account for roughly 6.9% of the sample. The material was whole blood, obtained at baseline. Source of these receptors: an adult who was a healthcare worker with PCR-confirmed SARS-CoV-2 infection or an uninfected control (not recorded which).

This clonotype was picked up many times. The J gene is TRBJ2-7, the V gene TRBV20-1; 7 positions agree with TRBD1. V lost 2 bases to trimming and J lost 4 bases; unmatched junction nucleotides: 2. Germline V gene sequence: CDR1 DFQATT, CDR2 SNEGSKA (reference sequence). CDR3 length equals 12 residues. CDR3 protein: CSARRDRYEQYF. For the CDR3, the DNA is TGCAGTGCTAGACGGGACAGATACGAGCAGTACTTC.

This clonotype was picked up many times. This chain uses TRBV5-1 with TRBJ2-4; no clear D. The germline CDR1 and CDR2 sequences are SGHRS and YFSETQ. Trimming cost V 2 bases and J 5 bases, with 20 bases left between them. This CDR3 is 17 amino acids long. CDR3 sequence reads: CASSFGNGRVQENIQYF. The CDR3 DNA reads TGCGCCAGCAGCTTTGGCAATGGAAGGGTCCAGGAAAACATTCAGTACTTC. The full variable domain, completed using reference TRBV5-1 and TRBJ2-4, is KAGVTQTPRYLIKTRGQQVTLSCSPISGHRSVSWYQQTPGQGLQFLFEYFSETQRNKGNFPGRFSGRQFSNSRSEMNVSTLELGDSALYLCASSFGNGRVQENIQYFGAGTRLSVL.

The rearrangement joins TRBV5-3 to TRBJ1-6; weak D call: TRBD1 (6 bases). TRBV5-3 is annotated as an ORF whose role is uncertain. This CDR3 contains 18 residues. Trimming pared 1 base from V and 5 bases from J, leaving 19 bases between. This CDR3 is CARSLWDPPTGNNSPLHF. DNA for the CDR3: TGTGCCAGAAGCTTGTGGGACCCCCCGACAGGAAATAATTCACCCCTCCACTTT.

This clonotype came up many times. The chain recombines TRBV7-9 with TRBJ2-1, with D unclear. The germline V gene encodes CDR1 SEHNR and CDR2 FQNEAQ (reference sequence). The length of the CDR3 is 13 residues. Deletions cut 4 bases from V and 4 bases from J, with 8 bases between. The CDR3 protein is CASSSSLYNEQFF. The CDR3 DNA is TGTGCCAGCAGCTCTTCTCTGTACAATGAGCAGTTCTTC.

This clonotype was detected a few times. V is TRBV28 and J is TRBJ2-1, with D unresolved. The CDR3 contains 11 residues. The germline V gene encodes CDR1 MDHEN and CDR2 SYDVKM. V shed 5 bases and J shed 4 bases, with 3 bases lying between them. CDR3 nucleotides: TGTGCCAGCAGTCCGTACAATGAGCAGTTCTTC. Its protein is CASSPYNEQFF.

This clonotype was counted between two and nine times. This chain uses TRBV7-6 with TRBJ2-1; 16 bases align to TRBD2. The CDR3 is 16 residues long. Per germline, CDR1 SGHVS and CDR2 FNYEAQ. V was clipped by 5 bases and J by 8 bases; unmatched bases: 6. CDR3 region: CASSGGLAGGSHEQFF. CDR3 coding DNA: TGTGCCAGCAGCGGGGGACTAGCGGGAGGGTCCCATGAGCAGTTCTTC.

This clonotype was seen many times. The V call is TRBV12-3 or TRBV12-4, the J call TRBJ2-5; D might be TRBD1 or TRBD2, each matching 5 bases. CDR3 size: 15 residues. V was shortened by 2 bases and J by 5 bases, with 15 bases between the two germline ends. The CDR3 DNA reads TGTGCCAGCAGTTTAAGGGACCCCGGGGTGGAGACCCAGTACTTC. It specifies CASSLRDPGVETQYF.

DNA of the CDR3: TGTGCCAGCAGACAGGGGGCTATCACCTACGAGCAGTACTTC. This gives the protein CASRQGAITYEQYF. The chain uses TRBV12-3 or TRBV12-4 and TRBJ2-7, with TRBD1 matching 9 bases. J was trimmed by 2 bases and V by 6 bases; bases with no gene match: 5. The CDR3 runs to 14 residues.

The DNA of the CDR3 is TGTGCCAGCAGTTCCACCGGCGGGAGATACGAGCAGTACTTC. As protein: CASSSTGGRYEQYF. The V gene is TRBV28, the J gene TRBJ2-7; 7 nucleotides line up with TRBD2. The CDR3 contains 14 residues. CDR1 is MDHEN, CDR2 SYDVKM, per germline. Losses at the gene ends were 4 bases for V and 4 bases for J; bases not matched to a gene: 7.

In this sample, this clonotype turned up many times. The J gene is TRBJ2-1, the V gene TRBV28; the match to TRBD2 covers 10 bases. This CDR3 comprises 16 residues. The germline V gene encodes CDR1 MDHEN and CDR2 SYDVKM. V was clipped by 6 bases and J by 7 bases; unmatched bases: 12. The CDR3 bases are TGTGCCAGCAGAGACGATCTAGCGGGAGCGCTTAATGAGCAGTTCTTC. It specifies CASRDDLAGALNEQFF.